Each of the 3 T cell receptor beta chains below was sequenced from the same sample in a study of post-analysis software for immune sequencing data. Study-level results: Higher frequency in patients than in controls was seen for five TRBV segments, with TRBV5-6, TRBV5-1 and TRBV20-1 among them.

Their antigens remain unidentified. Researchers reported that TCR beta cDNA libraries carried unique molecular identifiers. TCRdb ran MiXCR on the PCR reads and lists one entry per CDR3 protein. The table has fewer than 900,000 distinct CDR3 sequences, 40% to 55% seen once; the top ten hold roughly 5.2%. Input material: blood. These TCRs come from a girl between 5 and 17 years old with multiple sclerosis.

This clonotype was seen a few times. V gene TRBV5-6 combines with J gene TRBJ2-7; D gene unclear. V was pared by 4 bases and J by 7 bases, with 12 bases between. The CDR3 is 12 residues long. Germline loops: CDR1 SGHDT, CDR2 YYEEEE. The CDR3 DNA is TGTGCCAGCAGCACTGGAAATGGGGAGCAGTACTTC. Translating it yields CASSTGNGEQYF.

This clonotype was seen only once. The genes are TRBV3-1 and TRBJ2-5; TRBD1 matches 10 bases. Trimming at V came to 6 bases and at J to 0 bases, leaving 7 bases not matched to a gene. CDR3 size: 16 residues. Germline V gives CDR1 LGHDT, CDR2 YNNKEL (reference sequence). The CDR3 DNA is TGTGCCAGCAGGCCGCGACAGGGGGCCGACCAAGAGACCCAGTACTTC. Its translation: CASRPRQGADQETQYF.

This sequence joins TRBV5-1 and TRBJ2-7; 9 nucleotides line up with TRBD1. Looked up from germline, CDR1 is SGHRS and CDR2 is YFSETQ. V gave up 4 bases and J gave up 2 bases; unmatched junction bases: 10. The length of the CDR3 is 16 residues. CDR3 sequence (DNA): TGCGCCAGCAGCCTAACCGGGACAGGGAACGCCTACGAGCAGTACTTC. Translated: CASSLTGTGNAYEQYF.